The present entry profiles one T cell receptor (beta chain) with its context. What it recognizes is unknown. The data originate from a study of OX40 agonist ivuxolimab in advanced cancers. Overall study findings and caveats: At doses 0.1 to 3.0 mg/kg, CD4+ and CD8+ clones expanded. Several nonresponders also turned out to have low normalized T-cell clonal expansion. Still undetermined is the antigen specificity of the expanded peripheral T cells.

This CDR3 spans 15 amino acids. Germline assignment: CDR1 KGHSH and CDR2 LQKENI. V trimming: 3 bases; J trimming: 2 bases; junction bases outside the gene matches: 4. This table comes from immunoSEQ multiplex PCR, and its TCRdb copy is limited to in-frame clones, with some not included. The sample includes tens of thousands of clones, roughly 90% of them seen just once. The chain combines TRBV18 with TRBJ2-7; TRBD2 agrees at 10 bases. The specimen comprised CD4+ or CD8+ T cells sorted from blood, sampled in a trial of the OX40 agonist ivuxolimab. This clonotype originated in an adult with an advanced solid tumor such as melanoma, head and neck, liver or kidney cancer. CDR3 protein: CASSPGLAQTYEQYF. The CDR3 coding sequence is TGTGCCAGCTCACCGGGACTAGCGCAAACCTACGAGCAGTACTTC.